A single T cell receptor (beta chain) is shown here with its context. Antigen specificity is unknown. Produced via immunoSEQ multiplex PCR; TCRdb's table is partial and in-frame only. The data show about 2 million clones, 85% to 95% seen once. The donor population consisted of healthy HIV-negative adults with no recent acute infections or vaccinations. Naive CD45RA+ and memory CD45RA-negative subsets were split from CD4+ cells. The sample comes from a study of shared clonotypes between healthy human individuals. Whole-study findings and limits: Limited genetic and exposure-history diversity came from having few donors. Some naive CD4 clonotypes, around 5%, turned up in common across a handful of donors.

The clonotype originates from a man aged 18 to 29 in good health. Sequences were obtained from naive CD4+ T cells sorted from blood. Sample subset: CD45RA+ positively selected.

CDR3 in DNA: TGTGCCAGCAGCCCTCTTGCCGGGACCTACTCCTACGAGCAGTACTTC. It specifies CASSPLAGTYSYEQYF. The chain combines TRBV7-2 with TRBJ2-7, with D perhaps matching TRBD1 or TRBD2 (5 bases each). CDR3 length: 16 residues. V was trimmed by 5 bases and J by 0 bases, leaving 17 bases between them. Germline V lookup: CDR1 SGHTA, CDR2 FQGNSA.